This T cell receptor (beta chain) is from a study of T cell repertoires in cytomegalovirus infection. Looking at the study overall: CMV infection plus the matching HLA type was flagged by public TCR beta signatures.

V gave up 1 base and J gave up 0 bases, with 9 bases separating them. Germline lookup yields CDR1 SEHNR and CDR2 FQNEAQ (reference sequence). The CDR3 length is 15 residues. General study points: CMV carriers having the relevant HLA were flagged by cumulative public TCR beta family frequency. HLA-C-restricted CMV clonotypes gave the most frequent clonotype in two of eight donors.

TCRdb processed the reads anew with MiXCR; each CDR3 protein has one entry. This sample has 170,000 or so distinct CDR3 sequences, with approximately 18% found just once. About this clonotype: Its antigen is undetermined.

This TCR was recovered from a human donor in good health (CMV status not recorded). Some clones in this sample may be carry-over from other donors' samples. Sequencing was done on a sample of CD8+ T cells from PBMCs. The chain employs TRBV7-9 and TRBJ1-1; D uncertain. The DNA for the CDR3 is TGTGCCAGCAGCTTAGGGGTAGGGATGAACACTGAAGCTTTCTTT. Translation gives CASSLGVGMNTEAFF. The full variable domain, rest sourced from reference TRBV7-9 and TRBJ1-1, is DTGVSQNPRHKITKRGQNVTFRCDPISEHNRLYWYRQTLGQGPEFLTYFQNEAQLEKSRLLSDRFSAERPKGSFSTLEIQRTEQGDSAMYLCASSLGVGMNTEAFFGQGTRLTVV.